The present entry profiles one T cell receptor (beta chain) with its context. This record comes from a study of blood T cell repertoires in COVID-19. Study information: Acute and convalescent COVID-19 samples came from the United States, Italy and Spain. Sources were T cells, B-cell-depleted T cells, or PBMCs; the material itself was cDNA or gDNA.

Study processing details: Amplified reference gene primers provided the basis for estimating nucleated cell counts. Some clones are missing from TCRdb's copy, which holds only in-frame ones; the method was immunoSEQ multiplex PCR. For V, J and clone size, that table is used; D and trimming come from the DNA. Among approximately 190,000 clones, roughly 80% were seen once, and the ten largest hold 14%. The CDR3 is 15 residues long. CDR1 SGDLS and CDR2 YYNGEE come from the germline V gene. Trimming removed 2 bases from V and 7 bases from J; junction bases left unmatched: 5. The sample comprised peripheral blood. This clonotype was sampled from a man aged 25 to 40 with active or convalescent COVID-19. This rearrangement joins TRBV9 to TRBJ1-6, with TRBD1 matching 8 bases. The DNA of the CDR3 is TGTGCCAGCAGCGTCCAGGGGGCCGGCAATTCACCCCTCCACTTT. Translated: CASSVQGAGNSPLHF.